This TCR beta chain was profiled in a study of technical replicates of blood from a few donors. This CDR3 contains 12 residues. Losses at the gene ends were 5 bases for V and 4 bases for J; bases not matched to a gene: 0. Germline loops: CDR1 SQVTM, CDR2 ANQGSEA. This table comes from immunoSEQ multiplex PCR, and its TCRdb copy is limited to in-frame clones, with some not included. The sample holds almost 70,000 clones, approximately 90% seen once. The chain is built from TRBV29-1 and TRBJ2-2; 8 positions agree with TRBD1. This sequence originates from a human donor in good health. Sequencing was carried out using T cells isolated from PBMCs. This CDR3 reads CSVTGGTGELFF. The DNA of the CDR3 is TGCAGCGTTACAGGGGGCACCGGGGAGCTGTTTTTT.